This is a list of T cell receptor beta chains from one sample in a study of CD8+ T cells in alopecia areata. Assay: immunoSEQ multiplex PCR; the TCRdb copy retains only in-frame clones and omits some. Of approximately 65,000 clones in the sample, more than 45% were seen once. The material sequenced was CD8+ T cells sorted from blood, taken around week 37, from a patient treated with tofacitinib. These receptors all come from a human donor with alopecia areata. CDR3s include the opening cysteine and the closing phenylalanine or tryptophan. Fields, in order: V gene, CDR3 length, J gene, CDR3 protein.

V: TRBV15; length: 13; J: TRBJ2-7; CDR3: CATSRKIEHEQYF
V: TRBV25-1; length: 13; J: TRBJ2-7; CDR3: CASSDPGQREQYF
V: TRBV5-4; length: 13; J: TRBJ1-5; CDR3: CASSDRLGQPQHF
V: TRBV18; length: 14; J: TRBJ2-7; CDR3: CASTGTSGDYEQYF
V: TRBV27; length: 15; J: TRBJ2-7; CDR3: CASSQGQGPPYEQYF
V: TRBV25-1; length: 14; J: TRBJ1-5; CDR3: CASSESGWAQPQHF
V: TRBV27; length: 15; J: TRBJ2-1; CDR3: CASSPVWREVSEQFF
V: TRBV29-1; length: 11; J: TRBJ1-3; CDR3: CSVGQGDTIYF
V: TRBV11-2; length: 13; J: TRBJ1-1; CDR3: CASRLGGQAEAFF
V: TRBV28; length: 13; J: TRBJ2-3; CDR3: CAIDQGAGDTQYF
V: TRBV29-1; length: 15; J: TRBJ2-3; CDR3: CSVEGLAGGADTQYF
V: TRBV4-2; length: 17; J: TRBJ2-2; CDR3: CASSGLAGVANTGELFF
V: TRBV2; length: 11; J: TRBJ2-1; CDR3: CATPGGNEQFF
V: TRBV27; length: 12; J: TRBJ2-2; CDR3: CASSWRAGELFF
V: TRBV15; length: 13; J: TRBJ2-1; CDR3: CATSSSRYNEQFF
V: TRBV5-4; length: 15; J: TRBJ2-5; CDR3: CASSLYRRGQETQYF